These T cell receptor beta chains were read from a single sample in a study of cytomegalovirus exposure and HLA in healthy donors. Clones were sequenced by immunoSEQ multiplex PCR, and TCRdb holds only the in-frame ones, with some missing. The top ten clones hold roughly 1.5% of a sample with around 120,000 clones, roughly 63% of them seen once. Sequencing input: PBMCs. The receptors shown here come from a man aged 25-45 years in good health and CMV-seropositive. The CDR3 runs from the conserved cysteine through the conserved F or W. Fields, in order: V gene, J gene, D gene, clone size, CDR3 protein, CDR3 DNA. D genes are given only for firm matches. Some rows have no size entry. The others give once, few or many, or a class for an expanded clone.

TRBV7-3,TRBJ2-1,NA,NA,CASSLSQYNEQFF,TGTGCCAGCAGCTTGTCCCAATACAATGAGCAGTTCTTC
TRBV7-9,TRBJ1-2,NA,NA,CSITDRANYGYTF,TGTTCCATCACGGACAGAGCTAACTATGGCTACACCTTC
TRBV6-1,TRBJ2-6,NA,few,CASSDSGQGISGANVLTF,TGTGCCAGCAGTGATTCAGGGCAGGGGATCTCTGGGGCCAACGTCCTGACTTTC
TRBV19,TRBJ1-2,NA,once,CASTPTESYGYTF,TGTGCCAGTACCCCCACAGAATCCTATGGCTACACCTTC
TRBV5-6,TRBJ1-1,TRBD1,few,CASSPDRVNTEAFF,TGTGCCAGCAGCCCCGACAGGGTGAACACTGAAGCTTTCTTT
TRBV21-1,TRBJ2-1,NA,NA,CASSKEGLAGVNEQFF,TGTGCCAGCAGCAAAGAGGGACTAGCGGGAGTGAATGAGCAGTTCTTC
TRBV11-2,TRBJ2-3,NA,NA,CASSLGDTQYF,TGTGCCAGCAGTCTCGGAGATACGCAGTATTTT
TRBV7-9,TRBJ2-1,TRBD2,NA,CASSLEALAGEAYNEQFF,TGTGCCAGCAGCTTAGAGGCTTTAGCGGGAGAGGCCTACAATGAGCAGTTCTTC
TRBV2,TRBJ1-3,NA,NA,CASSEVSWSGNTIYF,TGTGCCAGCAGTGAGGTTTCATGGAGCGGAAACACCATATATTTT
TRBV5-4,TRBJ2-5,NA,NA,CASSGVGDEETQYF,TGTGCCAGCAGCGGGGTAGGGGATGAGGAGACCCAGTACTTC
TRBV25-1,TRBJ2-3,TRBD1,NA,CASSEFRTGGEDTQYF,TGTGCCAGCAGTGAGTTTAGGACAGGGGGCGAAGATACGCAGTATTTT
TRBV25-1,TRBJ2-1,TRBD1,few,CASSESGTGVYSYNEQFF,TGTGCCAGCAGTGAATCCGGGACAGGGGTATACTCCTACAATGAGCAGTTCTTC
TRBV6-1,TRBJ1-2,NA,once,CASRGAGDNYGYTF,TGTGCCAGCAGGGGGGCAGGAGATAACTATGGCTACACCTTC
TRBV28,TRBJ2-7,NA,NA,CASSLWVTERLNEQYF,TGTGCCAGCAGTTTATGGGTGACAGAGAGGCTTAACGAGCAGTACTTC
TRBV28,TRBJ1-6,TRBD1,NA,CASSSPTGENSPLHF,TGTGCCAGCAGTTCCCCGACAGGGGAGAATTCACCCCTCCACTTT
TRBV5-1,TRBJ2-5,NA,NA,CASSRTEPGETQYF,TGCGCCAGCAGCAGGACAGAACCCGGAGAGACCCAGTACTTC
TRBV5-4,TRBJ2-1,NA,NA,CASSPERASYNEQFF,TGTGCCAGCAGCCCAGAGCGGGCCTCATACAATGAGCAGTTCTTC
TRBV5-1,TRBJ2-3,NA,NA,CASSPQNAAGLTDTQYF,TGCGCCAGCAGCCCCCAAAATGCGGCAGGGCTCACAGATACGCAGTATTTT
TRBV11-2,TRBJ1-2,NA,few,CASSLDLGAPYTF,TGTGCCAGCAGCTTAGATCTAGGGGCCCCTTACACCTTC
TRBV4-3,TRBJ2-6,TRBD2,NA,CASSQDGGDSGANVLTF,TGCGCCAGCAGCCAAGACGGGGGGGACTCTGGGGCCAACGTCCTGACTTTC
TRBV27,TRBJ1-1,TRBD1,once,CASSPTPTGLNTEAFF,TGTGCCAGCAGCCCAACCCCGACAGGGTTGAACACTGAAGCTTTCTTT
TRBV2,TRBJ1-5,NA,few,CASAGQTPNQPQHF,TGTGCCAGCGCCGGACAGACGCCCAATCAGCCCCAGCATTTT
TRBV9,TRBJ2-2,NA,few,CASSSSKGGFKTGELFF,TGTGCCAGCAGCTCCTCCAAAGGGGGTTTTAAGACCGGGGAGCTGTTTTTT
TRBV7-7,TRBJ2-3,TRBD2,NA,CASSLGSGRGDTQYF,TGTGCTAGCAGCTTAGGAAGCGGGAGGGGCGATACGCAGTATTTT
TRBV10-2,TRBJ2-1,NA,NA,CASRRGMSYQNEQFF,TGCGCCAGCCGTCGAGGGATGTCCTACCAGAATGAGCAGTTCTTC
TRBV7-9,TRBJ2-1,TRBD2,NA,CSSSLPRGLAGDEQFF,TGTTCCAGCAGCTTACCTAGGGGACTAGCGGGAGATGAGCAGTTCTTC
TRBV7-9,TRBJ2-1,TRBD2,NA,CASTIYGTSGHYNEQFF,TGTGCCAGCACCATCTACGGGACTAGCGGTCATTACAATGAGCAGTTCTTC
TRBV19,TRBJ2-2,TRBD2,once,CATLAWREPGELFF,TGTGCCACCCTGGCCTGGCGGGAGCCCGGGGAGCTGTTTTTT
TRBV11-2,TRBJ2-1,TRBD2,few,CASSLESLLAGGLNEQFF,TGTGCCAGCAGCTTAGAATCTCTCCTAGCGGGAGGATTAAATGAGCAGTTCTTC
TRBV5-1,TRBJ2-3,NA,NA,CASSLGQATDTQYF,TGCGCCAGCAGCTTGGGACAGGCCACAGATACGCAGTATTTT
TRBV2,TRBJ1-1,NA,NA,CASRSEEGDTEAFF,TGTGCCAGCAGGTCGGAAGAGGGGGACACTGAAGCTTTCTTT
TRBV5-1,TRBJ2-1,TRBD2,NA,CASSPNLAGAYNEQFF,TGCGCCAGCAGCCCAAATTTAGCGGGGGCGTACAATGAGCAGTTCTTC
TRBV28,TRBJ1-5,NA,NA,CASRWASNQPQHF,TGTGCCAGCAGGTGGGCCAGCAATCAGCCCCAGCATTTT
TRBV2,TRBJ2-1,NA,few,CASSELAPFSYNEQFF,TGTGCCAGCAGTGAACTAGCGCCCTTCTCCTACAATGAGCAGTTCTTC
TRBV5-4,TRBJ2-5,TRBD1,NA,CASSLGQGGQETQYF,TGTGCCAGCAGCTTGGGACAGGGTGGACAAGAGACCCAGTACTTC
TRBV5-6,TRBJ2-5,TRBD2,NA,CASSLMGGETQYF,TGTGCCAGCAGCTTAATGGGGGGGGAGACCCAGTACTTC
TRBV12-5,TRBJ2-5,NA,NA,CASGLAKNKQGNTSRETQYF,TGTGCTAGTGGTTTGGCGAAAAATAAACAGGGAAATACAAGTAGGGAGACCCAGTACTTC
TRBV14,TRBJ2-7,NA,NA,CASSQDGQGGFYEQYF,TGTGCCAGCAGCCAAGATGGGCAGGGAGGCTTCTACGAGCAGTACTTC
TRBV5-1,TRBJ1-3,NA,NA,CASSTHRSAGNTIYF,TGCGCCAGCAGTACCCACAGATCGGCTGGAAACACCATATATTTT
TRBV7-3,TRBJ1-2,TRBD1,NA,CASSLTQGYGYTF,TGTGCCAGCAGCTTAACACAGGGGTATGGCTACACCTTC